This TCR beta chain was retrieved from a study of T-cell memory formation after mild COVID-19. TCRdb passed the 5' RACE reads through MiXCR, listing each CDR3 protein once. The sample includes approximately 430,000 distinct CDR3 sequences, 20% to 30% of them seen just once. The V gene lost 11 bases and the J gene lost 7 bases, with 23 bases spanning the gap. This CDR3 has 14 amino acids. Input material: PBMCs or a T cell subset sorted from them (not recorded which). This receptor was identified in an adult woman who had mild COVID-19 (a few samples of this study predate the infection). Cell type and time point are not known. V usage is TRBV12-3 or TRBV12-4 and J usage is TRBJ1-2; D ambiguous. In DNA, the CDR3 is TGTGCCCTCCGCGCGGCGTTCCCTGGTAGTGGCTACACCTTC. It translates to CALRAAFPGSGYTF.